This entry concerns a single TCR beta chain. The method was immunoSEQ multiplex PCR; TCRdb's version includes in-frame clones alone and lacks a portion of them. The table has around 190,000 clones, approximately 90% seen once. Ages ranged from roughly 18 to 95 years, with residence in approximately 25 US areas. Participant-reported clinical history was the basis for cohort assignment. Germline V gene data show CDR1 as MDHEN and CDR2 as SYDVKM. V lost 4 bases to trimming and J lost 2 bases; unmatched junction nucleotides: 1. This CDR3 region has 16 residues. These data belong to a study of blood T cell repertoires in COVID-19. Study-level background: T cells, B-cell-depleted T cells, or PBMCs supplied cDNA or gDNA.

The chain recombines TRBV28 with TRBJ2-5; 16 nucleotides align to TRBD2. Source material: PBMCs or T cells enriched from blood (not recorded which). This receptor was obtained from a man between 18 and 35 years old with acute COVID-19. This CDR3 reads CASSSGLAGGQETQYF. The DNA for the CDR3 is TGTGCCAGCAGTTCGGGACTAGCGGGGGGGCAAGAGACCCAGTACTTC. The full variable domain, with the rest looked up from reference TRBV28 and TRBJ2-5, is DVKVTQSSRYLVKRTGEKVFLECVQDMDHENMFWYRQDPGLGLRLIYFSYDVKMKEKGDIPEGYSVSREKKERFSLILESASTNQTSMYLCASSSGLAGGQETQYFGPGTRLLVL.